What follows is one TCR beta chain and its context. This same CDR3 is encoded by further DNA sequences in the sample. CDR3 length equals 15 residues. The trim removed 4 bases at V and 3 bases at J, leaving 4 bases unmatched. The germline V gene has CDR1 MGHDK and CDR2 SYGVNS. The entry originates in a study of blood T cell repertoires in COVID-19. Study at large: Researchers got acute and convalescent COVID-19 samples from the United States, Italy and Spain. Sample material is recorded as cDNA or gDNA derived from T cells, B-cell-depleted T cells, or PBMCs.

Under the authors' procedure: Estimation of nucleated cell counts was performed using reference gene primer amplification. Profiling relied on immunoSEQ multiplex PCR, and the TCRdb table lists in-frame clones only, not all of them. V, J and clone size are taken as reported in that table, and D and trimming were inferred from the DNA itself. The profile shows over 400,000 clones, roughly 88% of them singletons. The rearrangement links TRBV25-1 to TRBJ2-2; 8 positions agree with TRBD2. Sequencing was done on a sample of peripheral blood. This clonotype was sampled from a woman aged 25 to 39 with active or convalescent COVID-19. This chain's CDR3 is CASSAETSDTGELFF. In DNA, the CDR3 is TGTGCCAGCAGTGCAGAGACTAGCGACACCGGGGAGCTGTTTTTT.